The sequence of this T cell receptor beta chain was determined in a study of siplizumab effects on memory and regulatory T cells. Study findings and constraints: Controls showed an average of roughly 30% Treg-derived mappable alloreactive CD4+ clones, while siplizumab showed around 69%. Unstimulated naive T cells seemed to show more diversity than memory cells did, and they also seemed to be among the major contributors to the alloresponse.

As concerns this clone: Its antigen is currently unknown.

V lost 4 bases and J 7 bases, leaving 16 bases between the germline ends. The V gene's germline CDR1 is MNHNS and CDR2 SASEGT. There are 15 residues in the CDR3. The table came from immunoSEQ multiplex PCR; TCRdb's copy has only in-frame clones and leaves some out. The table shows about 26,000 clones, with 70% to 85% occurring only once. In three donor pairs, unstimulated naive, memory, effector memory and TEMRA subsets were sequenced. Sequences were obtained from memory CD4+ T cells sorted from blood. V usage is TRBV6-1 and J usage is TRBJ1-4; D is possibly TRBD1 (5 bases). The sequence came from a human donor in good health. The CDR3: CASSVVGDPSEKLFF. CDR3 DNA: TGTGCCAGCAGTGTGGTGGGGGACCCTAGTGAAAAACTGTTTTTT.